This T cell receptor (beta chain) was recorded in a study of cytomegalovirus exposure and HLA in healthy donors. As for the donors, each was a healthy bone marrow donor. Study findings and constraints: For presence/absence analyses, sequencing depth was assumed to be roughly uniform across donors. Investigators reported about 160 TCR beta chains as tied to cytomegalovirus. Rare sequences made up most TCRs, while some public TCRs were found in many donors.

This clone was found a few times. Its target is not known. Primers included in the PCR were 60 Vbeta and 13 Jbeta primers. Assay used: immunoSEQ multiplex PCR; TCRdb lists only in-frame clones, some missing. The table has some 160,000 clones, 60% to 85% seen once. Trimming cost V 4 bases and J 5 bases, with 5 bases left between them. CDR3 length: 12 amino acids. Germline assignment: CDR1 SGHDN and CDR2 FVKESK. The sequencing sample was made of PBMCs. The clonotype was recovered from a man aged 50 to 60 in good health and CMV-seropositive. This chain uses TRBV14 with TRBJ1-4; D remains unclear. CDR3 residues: CASSLFNEKLFF. CDR3 DNA sequence: TGTGCCAGCAGCCTATTCAATGAAAAACTGTTTTTT.